This record looks at one TCR beta chain sequence and its context. Profiled with immunoSEQ multiplex PCR; TCRdb holds only in-frame clones, not every one. Of approximately 140,000 clones listed, just over 85% were seen once; the top ten hold 8.2%. This record belongs to a study of blood T cell repertoires in COVID-19. At the level of the study: The study drew acute and convalescent COVID-19 samples from the United States, Italy and Spain.

CDR1 SGHRS and CDR2 YFSETQ come from the germline V gene. Trimming took 2 bases from V and 4 from J, leaving 7 bases between them. This CDR3 comprises 13 residues. The receptor was isolated from a woman aged 55-70 years with acute or convalescent COVID-19. Sequenced sample: peripheral blood. This rearrangement joins TRBV5-1 to TRBJ2-1; a possible D gene is TRBD1 (6 bases). Here the CDR3 reads CASSFDRYNEQFF. CDR3 nucleotides: TGCGCCAGCAGCTTTGACAGGTACAATGAGCAGTTCTTC.